Listed here are 14 T cell receptor beta chains from one sample, sequenced in a study of T cell changes during pregnancy in multiple sclerosis. Clones were sequenced by immunoSEQ multiplex PCR, and TCRdb holds only the in-frame ones, with some missing. The profile covers about 60,000 clones, with roughly 87% appearing a single time and about 2% taken by the ten largest. Sample: peripheral blood, taken in the second trimester of pregnancy. The origin of the receptors is a female donor in good health, enrolled as a control in a pregnancy study.

The chain recombines TRBV11-3 with TRBJ2-3; 7 nucleotides match TRBD2. This CDR3 spans 14 amino acids. V gave up 3 bases and J gave up 5 bases; unmatched junction bases: 5. Germline lookup yields CDR1 SGHNT and CDR2 YENEEA. The CDR3 is CASSLGGSGDTQYF. Written as DNA, the CDR3 is TGTGCCAGCAGCTTGGGGGGGTCGGGAGATACGCAGTATTTT.

J is TRBJ1-1 and V is TRBV7-9, with 7 bases matching TRBD1. The CDR3 runs to 14 residues. After removal of 5 bases from V and 6 bases from J, the junction contained 9 bases not matched to a gene. Per the germline V gene, CDR1 is SEHNR and CDR2 is FQNEAQ (reference sequence). DNA for the CDR3: TGTGCCAGCAGCCCTTGGGACAGTGCCGCTGAAGCTTTCTTT. Its translation: CASSPWDSAAEAFF.

The V and J genes are TRBV30 and TRBJ2-3; no firm D call. CDR3 length: 13 residues. Trimming pared 1 base from V and 4 bases from J, leaving 9 bases between. The germline V gene has CDR1 GTSNPN and CDR2 SVGIG (reference sequence). The CDR3 reads CAWSETRSDTQYF. CDR3 sequence (DNA): TGTGCCTGGAGTGAAACAAGATCAGATACGCAGTATTTT.

This clone appeared a single time. The chain uses TRBV5-1 and TRBJ1-1, with 10 nucleotides matching TRBD1. The CDR3 extends over 17 amino acids. J gave up 1 base and V 0 bases, and 6 bases lay outside the gene matches. Per the germline V gene, CDR1 is SGHRS and CDR2 is YFSETQ. In DNA form, the CDR3 reads TGCGCCAGCAGCTTGGGGGACAGGGGATTATGGAACACTGAAGCTTTCTTT. Encoded protein: CASSLGDRGLWNTEAFF.

The chain is built from TRBV19 and TRBJ1-2; D is uncertain. Trimming took 6 bases from V and 10 from J, leaving 18 bases between them. The CDR3 is 13 residues long. Germline-derived CDR1 and CDR2 are LNHDA and SQIVND (reference sequence). Here the CDR3 reads CASRSGLELVYTF. The CDR3 DNA sequence: TGTGCCAGTAGATCGGGGTTGGAACTGGTCTACACCTTC.

The CDR3 spells CASSPEQNYGYTF. The CDR3 bases are TGTGCCAGCTCACCGGAACAGAACTATGGCTACACCTTC. V and J are TRBV18 and TRBJ1-2; D gene ambiguous. CDR1 KGHSH and CDR2 LQKENI come from the germline V gene. V was trimmed by 3 bases and J by 2 bases, leaving 7 bases between them. The CDR3 is 13 amino acids.

The chain couples TRBV6-5 to TRBJ2-2, with D perhaps matching TRBD2 (6 bases). Germline lookup yields CDR1 MNHEY and CDR2 SVGAGI. V lost 3 bases to trimming and J lost 5 bases, with 7 bases between them. This CDR3 comprises 13 residues. CDR3 protein: CASSYRGTGELFF. CDR3 DNA sequence: TGTGCCAGCAGTTATCGGGGGACCGGGGAGCTGTTTTTT.

The chain recombines TRBV13 with TRBJ2-7, with D tentatively TRBD2 (6 bases). The CDR3 has 13 amino acids. V was clipped by 5 bases and J by 2 bases, with 10 bases between them. Germline CDR1 and CDR2: PRHDT and FYEKMQ (reference sequence). CDR3: CASSLRGTYEQYF. The DNA of the CDR3 is TGTGCCAGCAGCCTCCGGGGGACCTACGAGCAGTACTTC.

The chain has TRBV5-1 and TRBJ1-1; tentatively, D is TRBD1 (6 bases). This CDR3 comprises 14 residues. Germline loops: CDR1 SGHRS, CDR2 YFSETQ. Trimming stripped 4 bases from V and 4 bases from J, with 14 bases between. The CDR3 DNA is TGCGCCAGCAGCGCGACAGGTCGAGGCACTGAAGCTTTCTTT. It codes for CASSATGRGTEAFF. Complete variable domain (other parts from reference TRBV5-1 and TRBJ1-1): KAGVTQTPRYLIKTRGQQVTLSCSPISGHRSVSWYQQTPGQGLQFLFEYFSETQRNKGNFPGRFSGRQFSNSRSEMNVSTLELGDSALYLCASSATGRGTEAFFGQGTRLTVV.

J is TRBJ1-6 and V is TRBV6-6, with D unresolved. This CDR3 spans 12 amino acids. Germline lookup yields CDR1 MNHNY and CDR2 SVGAGI (reference sequence). The V end lost 8 bases, the J end lost 6 bases, and 8 bases lay between the germline ends. The CDR3: CASSESNSPLHF. The CDR3 bases are TGTGCCAGCTCTGAGAGTAATTCACCCCTCCACTTT.

The genes are TRBV5-1 and TRBJ2-1, with 10 bases lining up with TRBD2. Losses at the gene ends were 4 bases for V and 7 bases for J; bases not matched to a gene: 11. The CDR3 is 16 residues long. Germline assignment: CDR1 SGHRS and CDR2 YFSETQ. Here the CDR3 DNA reads TGCGCCAGCAGCACGACAACTAGCGGGGCGGCAAATGAGCAGTTCTTC. Residues: CASSTTTSGAANEQFF.

The chain is built from TRBV29-1 and TRBJ2-3; the match to TRBD2 covers 14 bases. In germline, CDR1 is SQVTM, CDR2 ANQGSEA. The CDR3 is made up of 16 amino acids. The junction had 8 bases not matched to a gene; V was cut back by 3 bases and J by 6 bases. The CDR3: CSVDGTSGRGADTQYF. The CDR3 DNA reads as TGCAGCGTTGATGGGACTAGCGGGAGAGGGGCCGATACGCAGTATTTT.

The sample holds a few counts of this clone. V usage is TRBV9 and J usage is TRBJ1-1, with a tentative D call TRBD1 (5 bases). CDR1 and CDR2 (germline): SGDLS, YYNGEE. The CDR3 is 11 residues long. Between the trimmed V and J ends, which lost 7 bases and 6 bases, there was a span of 10 bases. The CDR3 sequence: CASSKGPEAFF. For the CDR3, the DNA is TGTGCCAGCTCTAAGGGGCCTGAAGCTTTCTTT.

V usage is TRBV6-1 and J usage is TRBJ2-7; D perhaps matches TRBD2 (5 bases). Germline CDR1 MNHNS, CDR2 SASEGT. With 4 bases removed from V and 4 bases from J, the gap between germline ends came to 14 bases. The CDR3 length is 14 residues. In DNA form, the CDR3 reads TGTGCCAGCAGTGTAACGGTGAGGGCTTACGAGCAGTACTTC. This gives the protein CASSVTVRAYEQYF.